One and the same sample provided the 26 T cell receptor beta chains below, sequenced in a study of shared clonotypes between healthy human individuals. Some clones are missing from TCRdb's copy, which holds only in-frame ones; the method was immunoSEQ multiplex PCR. The data show over a million clones, roughly 97% seen once. The sequenced material came from naive CD4+ T cells sorted from blood. Subset noted: CD45RA+ positively selected. These receptors were collected from a man aged 30 to 45 in good health.

The rearrangement joins TRBV5-6 to TRBJ2-1, with D tentatively TRBD2 (6 bases). Germline V gene data show CDR1 as SGHDT and CDR2 as YYEEEE. V lost 2 bases, J lost 5 bases, and 14 bases lay in between. The CDR3 covers 15 residues. CDR3 loop: CASSFAGRSHNEQFF. CDR3 DNA: TGTGCCAGCAGCTTTGCGGGAAGGTCCCACAATGAGCAGTTCTTC.

This chain connects TRBV5-1 to TRBJ2-3; D is ambiguous. The CDR3 runs 15 residues. Germline lookup yields CDR1 SGHRS and CDR2 YFSETQ. V lost 2 bases and J lost 0, with 10 bases in between. CDR3 amino acids: CASSFIDASTDTQYF. In DNA form, the CDR3 reads TGCGCCAGCAGCTTTATTGACGCTAGCACAGATACGCAGTATTTT. Drawing the rest from reference TRBV5-1 and TRBJ2-3, the complete variable domain is KAGVTQTPRYLIKTRGQQVTLSCSPISGHRSVSWYQQTPGQGLQFLFEYFSETQRNKGNFPGRFSGRQFSNSRSEMNVSTLELGDSALYLCASSFIDASTDTQYFGPGTRLTVL.

The chain couples TRBV12-2 to TRBJ2-7; TRBD2 is the table's D call, not checked against the DNA. TRBV12-2 is noted as a pseudogene. This CDR3 spans 20 amino acids. Written as DNA, the CDR3 is TGTGCAAGTCGCTTAGCCCCTAGGGTAGCGGGAAGATGTTCCACCTACGAGCAGTACTTC. Translated: CASRLAPRVAGRCSTYEQYF.

The rearrangement joins TRBV7-9 to TRBJ2-3, with TRBD2 matching 7 bases. CDR1 and CDR2 from the germline V gene are SEHNR and FQNEAQ (reference sequence). CDR3 length: 14 amino acids. The trim removed 10 bases at V and 0 bases at J, leaving 7 bases unmatched. The CDR3 here is CATIAGFSTDTQYF. The CDR3 DNA follows: TGTGCCACAATAGCGGGTTTTAGCACAGATACGCAGTATTTT.

This clone was recorded once. Other nucleotide sequences in the sample specify the same CDR3. This sequence joins TRBV5-1 and TRBJ2-7, with 11 bases matching TRBD1. V shed 4 bases and J 4 bases; nucleotides not matched to a gene: 4. This CDR3 spans 14 amino acids. In germline, CDR1 is SGHRS, CDR2 YFSETQ. The CDR3 bases are TGCGCCAGCAGCAGGGGACAGGGGGATTACGAGCAGTACTTC. This translates into CASSRGQGDYEQYF.

This clone was seen once. CDR3: CASSGSLGETQYF. The CDR3 DNA is TGCGCCAGCAGCGGAAGTCTTGGAGAGACCCAGTACTTC. This sequence joins TRBV5-1 and TRBJ2-5; no definite D call. Trimming took off 4 bases at V and 4 bases at J, with 11 bases between the two ends. Per germline, CDR1 SGHRS and CDR2 YFSETQ. The CDR3 has 13 residues.

This chain links TRBV27 with TRBJ2-7, with 7 positions matching TRBD2. CDR1 is MNHEY, CDR2 SMNVEV, per germline (reference sequence). This CDR3 is 19 amino acids long. V gave up 5 bases and J gave up 9 bases; unmatched junction bases: 28. The CDR3 reads CASSARTSLGTGIRVGQYF. The CDR3 DNA is TGTGCCAGCAGTGCCCGGACTAGTTTGGGTACTGGAATTAGGGTCGGGCAGTACTTC.

This chain connects TRBV4-1 to TRBJ2-1; D is ambiguous. Trimming took 6 bases from V and 0 from J, leaving 12 bases between them. Germline loops: CDR1 MGHRA, CDR2 YSYEKL. This CDR3 comprises 15 residues. CDR3 DNA: TGCGCCAGCAGAGCAGCTGGGTCCTCCTACAATGAGCAGTTCTTC. It encodes CASRAAGSSYNEQFF.

CDR3 bases: TGTGCCAGCAGCGTAGGGGCCGAGCGGGGCTCCTACGAGCAGTACTTC. Protein product: CASSVGAERGSYEQYF. The V gene is TRBV9, the J gene TRBJ2-7; the match to TRBD2 covers 7 bases. CDR1 is SGDLS and CDR2 is YYNGEE in the germline V gene. The CDR3 consists of 16 residues. V trimming: 0 bases; J trimming: 0 bases; junction bases outside the gene matches: 6.

This sequence joins TRBV9 and TRBJ1-1, with unresolved D. Germline CDR1 is SGDLS and CDR2 is YYNGEE. The V gene lost 4 bases and the J gene lost 1 base, with 8 bases spanning the gap. The CDR3 spans 13 residues. CDR3 loop: CASSNKPNTEAFF. The CDR3 DNA follows: TGTGCCAGCAGCAATAAACCGAACACTGAAGCTTTCTTT.

The V and J genes are TRBV5-1 and TRBJ2-3; possible D gene TRBD2, 5 bases. The CDR3 is 15 residues long. Trimming shortened V by 2 bases and J by 2 bases, and 12 bases separated the two germline ends. Looked up from germline, CDR1 is SGHRS and CDR2 is YFSETQ. In DNA, the CDR3 is TGCGCCAGCAGCTTCCGGGGTTCCCACACAGATACGCAGTATTTT. Its translation: CASSFRGSHTDTQYF.

The chain is built from TRBV5-5 and TRBJ2-2, with a weak D call TRBD2 (6 bases). Per the germline V gene, CDR1 is SGHKS and CDR2 is YYEKEE (reference sequence). The ends were cut back, 3 bases at V and 3 bases at J, with 12 bases in the middle. The CDR3 totals 15 residues. The CDR3 protein is CASSSTGRYTGELFF. The CDR3 DNA follows: TGTGCCAGCAGCTCTACCGGGAGATACACCGGGGAGCTGTTTTTT.

This clone is a singleton in its sample. The V gene is TRBV6-1, the J gene TRBJ2-5; TRBD1 matches 10 bases. Germline V gene data show CDR1 as MNHNS and CDR2 as SASEGT. The length of the CDR3 is 14 residues. The V and J ends lost 6 bases and 3 bases, in that order; junction bases with no gene match: 4. The CDR3 loop is CASRGTGAEETQYF. The CDR3 DNA sequence: TGTGCCAGCAGGGGGACAGGGGCCGAAGAGACCCAGTACTTC.

The gene calls are TRBV29-1 and TRBJ2-3; D is tentatively TRBD1 or TRBD2 (5 bases each). CDR1 is SQVTM and CDR2 is ANQGSEA in the germline V gene. The CDR3 contains 14 residues. Trimming stripped 0 bases from V and 0 bases from J, with 7 bases between. For the CDR3, the DNA is TGCAGCGTTGAAGACAGGGACAGCACAGATACGCAGTATTTT. Its translation is CSVEDRDSTDTQYF.

The gene calls are TRBV5-1 and TRBJ2-7, with unresolved D. Germline values: CDR1 SGHRS, CDR2 YFSETQ. V gave up 4 bases and J gave up 3 bases, with 11 bases separating them. This CDR3 region has 13 residues. CDR3 DNA: TGCGCCAGCAGCCCAAGAGAGGACTACGAGCAGTACTTC. Translating it yields CASSPREDYEQYF.

The chain carries TRBV18 and TRBJ2-1; TRBD2 matches at 13 bases. Germline assignment: CDR1 KGHSH and CDR2 LQKENI. The CDR3 runs 14 residues. V lost 6 bases to trimming and J lost 8 bases; unmatched junction nucleotides: 4. CDR3 amino acids: CASSLGLAGDEQFF. The CDR3 nucleotides are TGTGCCAGCTCCCTCGGACTAGCGGGGGATGAGCAGTTCTTC. The whole variable domain, filled in from reference TRBV18 and TRBJ2-1, reads NAGVMQNPRHLVRRRGQEARLRCSPMKGHSHVYWYRQLPEEGLKFMVYLQKENIIDESGMPKERFSAEFPKEGPSILRIQQVVRGDSAAYFCASSLGLAGDEQFFGPGTRLTVL.

About this clone: At one boundary the junction diverges from the germline segment, which might be a read error. The CDR3 is CASSFRRNTETFF. In DNA form, the CDR3 reads TGTGCCAGCAGCTTCAGGAGGAACACTGAAACTTTCTTT. This chain connects TRBV11-2 to TRBJ1-1; no reliable D call. This CDR3 is built from 13 residues. Germline V CDR1 and CDR2: SGHAT, FQNNGV.

This chain joins TRBV19 and TRBJ1-2; the D gene is possibly TRBD1 (6 bases). V shed 4 bases and J shed 3 bases, with 18 bases lying between them. The CDR3 is made up of 16 amino acids. Germline CDR1 and CDR2: LNHDA and SQIVND (reference sequence). CDR3 sequence: CASSTSNRAEYYGYTF. The CDR3 DNA reads TGTGCCAGTAGTACTTCCAACAGGGCGGAGTACTATGGCTACACCTTC.

This clone came up once. The same CDR3 also results from other DNA sequences found in this sample. The chain employs TRBV10-3 and TRBJ1-5, with no clear D. The length of the CDR3 is 13 residues. Deletions cut 4 bases from V and 1 base from J, with 5 bases between. Per germline, CDR1 ENHRY and CDR2 SYGVKD. The CDR3 nucleotides read TGTGCCATCAGTGGATCGAGCAATCAGCCCCAGCATTTT. Its protein is CAISGSSNQPQHF.

This chain links TRBV5-4 with TRBJ1-2, with 10 bases aligning to TRBD1. Germline CDR1 and CDR2: SGHNT and YYREEE (reference sequence). The CDR3 is made up of 13 amino acids. J gave up 8 bases and V 4 bases, and 5 bases lay outside the gene matches. In DNA form, the CDR3 reads TGTGCCAGCAGCCCGGGACAGGGGATGGGCTACACCTTC. Its translation: CASSPGQGMGYTF. Based on the CDR3 plus reference TRBV5-4 and TRBJ1-2, the full variable domain is ETGVTQSPTHLIKTRGQQVTLRCSSQSGHNTVSWYQQALGQGPQFIFQYYREEENGRGNFPPRFSGLQFPNYSSELNVNALELDDSALYLCASSPGQGMGYTFGSGTRLTVV.

The chain uses TRBV19 and TRBJ2-3; perhaps TRBD2 as D (5 bases). Germline assignment: CDR1 LNHDA and CDR2 SQIVND (reference sequence). Trimming cost V 2 bases and J 2 bases, with 11 bases left between them. The CDR3 totals 15 residues. The CDR3 DNA reads as TGTGCCAGTAGTATAATGGGAGTCCCCACAGATACGCAGTATTTT. Protein product: CASSIMGVPTDTQYF.

The rearrangement links TRBV5-1 to TRBJ2-3; 10 positions agree with TRBD2. Trimming removed 0 bases from V and 5 bases from J; junction bases left unmatched: 3. CDR3 size: 15 residues. Germline lookup yields CDR1 SGHRS and CDR2 YFSETQ. CDR3 region: CASSLGASGRDTQYF. In DNA form, the CDR3 reads TGCGCCAGCAGCTTGGGGGCTAGCGGGAGAGATACGCAGTATTTT.

In the case of this clone: Different DNA sequences within this sample yield the same CDR3. The chain links TRBV5-4 to TRBJ2-7; 13 bases map to TRBD2. This CDR3 contains 15 residues. After removal of 0 bases from V and 7 bases from J, the junction contained 4 bases not matched to a gene. Germline lookup yields CDR1 SGHNT and CDR2 YYREEE (reference sequence). Written as DNA, the CDR3 is TGTGCCAGCAGCTTGGAACTAGCGGGAGGGCGGGAGCAGTACTTC. This sequence encodes CASSLELAGGREQYF.

The chain recombines TRBV29-1 with TRBJ1-3; a possible D gene is TRBD1 (5 bases). CDR1 SQVTM and CDR2 ANQGSEA come from the germline V gene. V was shortened by 7 bases and J by 4 bases, with 14 bases between the two germline ends. The CDR3 spans 13 residues. CDR3 DNA sequence: TGCAGCGCCGAGACGGGGGGAGGAAACACCATATATTTT. Translation: CSAETGGGNTIYF.

The chain is built from TRBV6-8 and TRBJ2-7; D possibly corresponds to TRBD2 (6 bases). The CDR3 length is 14 residues. Trimming removed 4 bases at V and 5 bases at J, with 15 bases between. Per the germline V gene, CDR1 is MNHGY and CDR2 is SAAAGT. The CDR3 spells CASSCPGDRHEQYF. Here the CDR3 DNA reads TGTGCCAGCAGTTGTCCGGGGGATCGCCACGAGCAGTACTTC.

This rearrangement joins TRBV7-6 to TRBJ2-7, with a weak D call TRBD2 (6 bases). The CDR3 totals 15 residues. Germline-derived CDR1 and CDR2 are SGHVS and FNYEAQ. The germline V and J ends were trimmed by 2 bases and 2 bases, with 13 bases remaining between them. The CDR3, as DNA: TGTGCCAGCAGCTTATCAGGCGGAGGGGCCTACGAGCAGTACTTC. Protein sequence: CASSLSGGGAYEQYF.